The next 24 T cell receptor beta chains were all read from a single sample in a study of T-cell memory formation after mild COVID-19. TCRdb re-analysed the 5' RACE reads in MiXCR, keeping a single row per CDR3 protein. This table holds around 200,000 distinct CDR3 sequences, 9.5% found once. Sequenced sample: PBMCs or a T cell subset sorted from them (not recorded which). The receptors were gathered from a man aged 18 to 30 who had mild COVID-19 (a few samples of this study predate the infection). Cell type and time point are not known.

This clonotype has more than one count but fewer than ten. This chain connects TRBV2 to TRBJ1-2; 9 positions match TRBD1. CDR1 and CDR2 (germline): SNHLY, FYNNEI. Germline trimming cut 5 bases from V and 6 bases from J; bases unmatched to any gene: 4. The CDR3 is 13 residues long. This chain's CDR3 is CASSFGQGNGYTF. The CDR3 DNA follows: TGTGCCAGCAGTTTCGGACAGGGGAATGGCTACACCTTC.

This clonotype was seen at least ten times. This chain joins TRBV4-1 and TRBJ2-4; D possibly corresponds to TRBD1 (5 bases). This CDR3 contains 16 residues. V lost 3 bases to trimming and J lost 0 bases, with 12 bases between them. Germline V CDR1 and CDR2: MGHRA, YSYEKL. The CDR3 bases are TGCGCCAGCAGCCAGCTCCAGGGCGCAGCCAAAAACATTCAGTACTTC. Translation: CASSQLQGAAKNIQYF.

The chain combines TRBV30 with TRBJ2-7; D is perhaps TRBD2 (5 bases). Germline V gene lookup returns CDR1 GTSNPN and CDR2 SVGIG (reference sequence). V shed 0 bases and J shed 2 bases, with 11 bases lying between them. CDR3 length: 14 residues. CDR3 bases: TGTGCCTGGAGTGTAGGGCTAGCAACCTACGAGCAGTACTTC. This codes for CAWSVGLATYEQYF.

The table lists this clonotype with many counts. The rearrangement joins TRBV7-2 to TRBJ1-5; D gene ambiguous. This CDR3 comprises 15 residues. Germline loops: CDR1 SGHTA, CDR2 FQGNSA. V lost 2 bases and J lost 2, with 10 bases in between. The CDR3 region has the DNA TGTGCCAGCAGCTTATACGGGGTCCGCAATCAGCCCCAGCATTTT. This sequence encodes CASSLYGVRNQPQHF.

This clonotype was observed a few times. This CDR3 is CSARDEAGAYEQYF. DNA of the CDR3: TGCAGTGCTAGAGATGAAGCGGGGGCCTACGAGCAGTACTTC. The chain recombines TRBV20-1 with TRBJ2-7; 8 nucleotides match TRBD2. The trim removed 0 bases at V and 2 bases at J, leaving 3 bases unmatched. CDR3 length equals 14 residues. In germline, CDR1 is DFQATT, CDR2 SNEGSKA (reference sequence).

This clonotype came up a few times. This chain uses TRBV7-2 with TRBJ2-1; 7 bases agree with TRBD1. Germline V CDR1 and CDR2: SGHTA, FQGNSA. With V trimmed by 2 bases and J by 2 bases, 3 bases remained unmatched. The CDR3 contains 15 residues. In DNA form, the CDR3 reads TGTGCCAGCAGCTTATACAGGGGAGCCTACAATGAGCAGTTCTTC. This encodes CASSLYRGAYNEQFF.

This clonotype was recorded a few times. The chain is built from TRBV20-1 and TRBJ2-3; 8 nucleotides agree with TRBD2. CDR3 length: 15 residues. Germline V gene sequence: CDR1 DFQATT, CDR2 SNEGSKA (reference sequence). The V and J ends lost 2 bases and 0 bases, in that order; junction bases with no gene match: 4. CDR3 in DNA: TGCAGTGCTAGAAACCAGCGGGGGAGCACAGATACGCAGTATTTT. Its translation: CSARNQRGSTDTQYF.

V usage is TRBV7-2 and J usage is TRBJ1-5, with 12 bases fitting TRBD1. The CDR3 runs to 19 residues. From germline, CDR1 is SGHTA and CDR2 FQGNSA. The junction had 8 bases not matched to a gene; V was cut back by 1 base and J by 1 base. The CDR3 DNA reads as TGTGCCAGCAGCTTAGGTACGGGACAGGGGGCGTGGAGCAATCAGCCCCAGCATTTT. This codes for CASSLGTGQGAWSNQPQHF.

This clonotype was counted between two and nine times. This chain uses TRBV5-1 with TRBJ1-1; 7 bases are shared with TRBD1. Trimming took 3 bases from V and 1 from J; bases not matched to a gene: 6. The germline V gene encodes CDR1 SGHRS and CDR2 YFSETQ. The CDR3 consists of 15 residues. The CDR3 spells CASSSLGTANTEAFF. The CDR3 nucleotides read TGCGCCAGCAGCTCCCTAGGGACAGCGAACACTGAAGCTTTCTTT.

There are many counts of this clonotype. CDR3 nucleotides: TGTGCCAGCAGTTGGGGCAGGGTAGCGGATACGCAGTATTTT. It codes for CASSWGRVADTQYF. The V and J genes are TRBV12-3 or TRBV12-4 and TRBJ2-3; D possibly uses TRBD1 or TRBD2 (5 bases each). The CDR3 consists of 14 residues. Trimming took 4 bases from V and 6 from J, leaving 14 bases between them.

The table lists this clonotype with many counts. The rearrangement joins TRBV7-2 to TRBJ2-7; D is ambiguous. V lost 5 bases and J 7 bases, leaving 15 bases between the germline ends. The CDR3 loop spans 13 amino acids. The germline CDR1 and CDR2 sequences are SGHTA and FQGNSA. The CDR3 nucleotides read TGTGCCAGCAGCAAACCGGGTTCGGGTGAGCAGTACGTC. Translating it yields CASSKPGSGEQYV.

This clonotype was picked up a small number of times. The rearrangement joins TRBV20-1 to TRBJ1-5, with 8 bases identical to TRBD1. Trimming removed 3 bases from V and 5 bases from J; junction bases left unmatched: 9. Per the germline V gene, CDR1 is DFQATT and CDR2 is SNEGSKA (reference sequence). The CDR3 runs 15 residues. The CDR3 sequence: CSASSRTGRHQPQHF. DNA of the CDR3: TGCAGTGCTAGCTCTCGGACAGGGAGGCATCAGCCCCAGCATTTT.

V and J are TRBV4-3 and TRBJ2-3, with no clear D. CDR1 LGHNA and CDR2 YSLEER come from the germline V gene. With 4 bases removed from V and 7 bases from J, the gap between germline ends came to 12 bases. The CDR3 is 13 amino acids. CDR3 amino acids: CASSPPGLYTQYF. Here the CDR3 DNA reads TGCGCCAGCAGCCCGCCTGGGTTATATACGCAGTATTTT.

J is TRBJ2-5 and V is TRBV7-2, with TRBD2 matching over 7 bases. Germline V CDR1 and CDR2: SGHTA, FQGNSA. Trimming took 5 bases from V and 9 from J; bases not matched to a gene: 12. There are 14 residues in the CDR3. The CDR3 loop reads CASSPTSTSGAQYF. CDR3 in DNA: TGTGCCAGCAGCCCGACTAGCACCTCGGGAGCCCAGTACTTC. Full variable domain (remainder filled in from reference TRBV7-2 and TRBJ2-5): GAGVSQSPSNKVTEKGKDVELRCDPISGHTALYWYRQSLGQGLEFLIYFQGNSAPDKSGLPSDRFSAERTGGSVSTLTIQRTQQEDSAVYLCASSPTSTSGAQYFGPGTRLLVL.

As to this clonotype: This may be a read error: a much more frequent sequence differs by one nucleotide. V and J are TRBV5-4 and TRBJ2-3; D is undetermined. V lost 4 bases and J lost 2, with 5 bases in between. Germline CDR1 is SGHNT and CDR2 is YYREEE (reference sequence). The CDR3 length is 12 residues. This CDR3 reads CASSHYTDTQYF. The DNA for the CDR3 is TGTGCCAGCAGCCACTACACAGATACGCAGTATTTT.

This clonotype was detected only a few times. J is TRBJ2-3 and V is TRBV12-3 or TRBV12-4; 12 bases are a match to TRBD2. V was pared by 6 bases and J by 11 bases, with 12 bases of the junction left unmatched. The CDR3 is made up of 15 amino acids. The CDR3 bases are TGTGCCAGCAGCTTTCTCCCGACTAGCGGGGGTGGGCAGTATTTT. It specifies CASSFLPTSGGGQYF.

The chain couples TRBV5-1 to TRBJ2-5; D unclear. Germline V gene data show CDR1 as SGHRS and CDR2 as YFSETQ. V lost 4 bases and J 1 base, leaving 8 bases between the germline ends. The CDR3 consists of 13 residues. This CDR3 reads CASSILRQETQYF. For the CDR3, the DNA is TGCGCCAGCAGCATTCTCCGCCAAGAGACCCAGTACTTC. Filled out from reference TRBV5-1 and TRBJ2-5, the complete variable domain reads KAGVTQTPRYLIKTRGQQVTLSCSPISGHRSVSWYQQTPGQGLQFLFEYFSETQRNKGNFPGRFSGRQFSNSRSEMNVSTLELGDSALYLCASSILRQETQYFGPGTRLLVL.

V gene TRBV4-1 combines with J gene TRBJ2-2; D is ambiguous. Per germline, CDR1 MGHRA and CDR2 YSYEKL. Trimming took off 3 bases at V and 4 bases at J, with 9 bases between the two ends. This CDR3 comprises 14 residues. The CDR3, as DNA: TGCGCCAGCAGCCATCCGGGCCGCACCGGGGAGCTGTTTTTT. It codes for CASSHPGRTGELFF.

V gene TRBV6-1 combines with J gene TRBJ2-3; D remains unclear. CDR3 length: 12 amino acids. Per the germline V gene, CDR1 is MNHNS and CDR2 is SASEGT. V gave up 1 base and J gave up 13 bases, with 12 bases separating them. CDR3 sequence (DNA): TGTGCCAGCAGTGAAGTCTTTGTGCAGGAGTATTTT. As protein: CASSEVFVQEYF.

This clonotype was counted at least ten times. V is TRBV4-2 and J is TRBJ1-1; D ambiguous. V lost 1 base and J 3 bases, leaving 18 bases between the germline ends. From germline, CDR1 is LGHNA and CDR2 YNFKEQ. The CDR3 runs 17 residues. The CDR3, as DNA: TGTGCCAGCAGCCAAGGGAGTGGATGGGTTAGAGACACTGAAGCTTTCTTT. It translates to CASSQGSGWVRDTEAFF.

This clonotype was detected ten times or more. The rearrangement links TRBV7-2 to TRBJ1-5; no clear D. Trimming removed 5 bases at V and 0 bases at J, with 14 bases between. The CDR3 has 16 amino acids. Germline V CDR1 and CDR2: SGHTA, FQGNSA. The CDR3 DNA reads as TGTGCCAGCAGCCCTTCTACGATCCATAGCAATCAGCCCCAGCATTTT. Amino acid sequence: CASSPSTIHSNQPQHF.

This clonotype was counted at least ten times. This CDR3 reads CASRNRPGAISGANVLTF. In DNA, the CDR3 is TGTGCCAGCAGGAACAGGCCGGGGGCTATCTCTGGGGCCAACGTCCTGACTTTC. This sequence joins TRBV6-5 and TRBJ2-6; D may be TRBD1 or TRBD2 (6 bases each). The CDR3 covers 18 residues. The germline gives CDR1 MNHEY, CDR2 SVGAGI. Deletions cut 6 bases from V and 0 bases from J, with 18 bases between.

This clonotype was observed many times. CDR3 DNA: TGTGCCAGCAGCCCGGGGCGTGAAGCTTTCTTT. Protein product: CASSPGREAFF. This chain uses TRBV7-9 with TRBJ1-1; D perhaps matches TRBD1 (5 bases). The CDR3 sequence is 11 residues long. The V end lost 5 bases, the J end lost 7 bases, and 8 bases lay between the germline ends. The germline V gene has CDR1 SEHNR and CDR2 FQNEAQ (reference sequence).

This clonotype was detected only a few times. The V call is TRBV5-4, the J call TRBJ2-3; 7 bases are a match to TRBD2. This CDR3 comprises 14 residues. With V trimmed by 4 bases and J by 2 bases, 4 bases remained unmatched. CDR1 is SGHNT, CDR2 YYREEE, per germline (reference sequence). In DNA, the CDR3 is TGTGCCAGCAGCCGCCGGGGGGACACAGATACGCAGTATTTT. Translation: CASSRRGDTDTQYF.